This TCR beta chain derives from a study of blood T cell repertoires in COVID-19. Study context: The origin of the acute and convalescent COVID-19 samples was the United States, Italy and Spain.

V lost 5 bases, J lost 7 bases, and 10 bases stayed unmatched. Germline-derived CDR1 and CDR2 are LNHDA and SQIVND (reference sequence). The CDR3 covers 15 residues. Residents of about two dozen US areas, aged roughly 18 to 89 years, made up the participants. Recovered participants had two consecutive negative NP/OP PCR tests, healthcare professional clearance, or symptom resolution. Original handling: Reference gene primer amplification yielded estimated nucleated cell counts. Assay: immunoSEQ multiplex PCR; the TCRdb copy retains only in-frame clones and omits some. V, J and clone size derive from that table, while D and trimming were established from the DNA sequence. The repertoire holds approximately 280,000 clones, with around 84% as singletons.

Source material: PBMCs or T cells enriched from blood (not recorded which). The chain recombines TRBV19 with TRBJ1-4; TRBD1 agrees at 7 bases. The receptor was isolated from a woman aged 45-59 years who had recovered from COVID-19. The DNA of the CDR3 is TGTGCCAGTAGTTCTTCCGGGACAGCCCTTGAAAAACTGTTTTTT. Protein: CASSSSGTALEKLFF.